The 27 T cell receptor beta chains presented below share a single source sample, sequenced in a study of T cell changes during pregnancy in multiple sclerosis. Libraries were prepared by immunoSEQ multiplex PCR; TCRdb keeps only in-frame clonotypes and omits some of them. The sample holds more than 65,000 clones; over 90% are singletons and the top ten take 0.85% to 1.3%. The sequencing here drew on peripheral blood, taken in the second trimester of pregnancy. These receptors were collected from a female donor with multiple sclerosis, enrolled in a pregnancy study.

This sequence joins TRBV10-3 and TRBJ2-7; D is perhaps TRBD1 (5 bases). Germline V CDR1 and CDR2: ENHRY, SYGVKD. V lost 6 bases to trimming and J lost 6 bases, with 18 bases between them. The CDR3 spans 14 residues. Here the CDR3 reads CAISPLGVSGEQYF. The CDR3 nucleotides are TGTGCCATCAGCCCCCTAGGGGTATCAGGCGAGCAGTACTTC.

J is TRBJ2-5 and V is TRBV6-5; D is ambiguous. Germline CDR1 is MNHEY and CDR2 is SVGAGI. The CDR3 is made up of 13 amino acids. The germline V and J ends were trimmed by 0 bases and 5 bases, with 7 bases remaining between them. The CDR3 region has the DNA TGTGCCAGCAGTTACTCTGCGCGGGAGACCCAGTACTTC. The encoded protein is CASSYSARETQYF.

The V gene is TRBV2, the J gene TRBJ2-5; 9 nucleotides align to TRBD1. Germline V gene lookup returns CDR1 SNHLY and CDR2 FYNNEI. V was pared by 8 bases and J by 4 bases, with 5 bases of the junction left unmatched. The CDR3 extends over 13 amino acids. The CDR3 DNA reads as TGTGCCAGCTTCGGGACAGGGACAGAGACCCAGTACTTC. Its protein is CASFGTGTETQYF.

The chain links TRBV10-3 to TRBJ2-1; no clear D gene. Germline CDR1 and CDR2: ENHRY and SYGVKD. The length of the CDR3 is 13 residues. V was pared by 4 bases and J by 8 bases, with 12 bases between. DNA for the CDR3: TGTGCCATCAGTGGTTACGTGGGCCATGAGCAGTTCTTC. This gives the protein CAISGYVGHEQFF.

This clone was counted once. The chain employs TRBV29-1 and TRBJ1-1; D might be TRBD1 (5 bases). CDR1 and CDR2 from the germline V gene are SQVTM and ANQGSEA. V was shortened by 6 bases and J by 1 base, with 12 bases between the two germline ends. This CDR3 is built from 13 residues. The CDR3 bases are TGCAGCGTGACCGGGACTGGGAACACTGAAGCTTTCTTT. Amino acids: CSVTGTGNTEAFF.

This clone was detected once. The rearrangement joins TRBV4-2 to TRBJ2-7; D is possibly TRBD2 (5 bases). V was pared by 1 base and J by 6 bases, with 7 bases between. Germline V gene data show CDR1 as LGHNA and CDR2 as YNFKEQ. This CDR3 spans 12 amino acids. The CDR3 protein is CASSQGGGEQYF. The CDR3 DNA is TGTGCCAGCAGCCAAGGCGGAGGCGAGCAGTACTTC.

This clone was seen only once. The chain couples TRBV19 to TRBJ1-2; D call uncertain. This CDR3 contains 15 residues. CDR1 and CDR2 (germline): LNHDA, SQIVND (reference sequence). V lost 3 bases, J lost 5 bases, and 16 bases lay in between. The CDR3 sequence: CASSISPQEVYGYTF. The CDR3 DNA sequence: TGTGCCAGTAGTATTAGTCCTCAAGAGGTTTATGGCTACACCTTC.

The DNA for the CDR3 is TGTGCCAGCAGCTTAGGGGGCGGGAGCTCCTACAATGAGCAGTTCTTC. This codes for CASSLGGGSSYNEQFF. The V and J genes are TRBV11-3 and TRBJ2-1, with 7 bases lining up with TRBD2. Germline CDR1 SGHNT, CDR2 YENEEA. This CDR3 spans 16 amino acids. V shed 1 base and J 0 bases; nucleotides not matched to a gene: 3. Based on the CDR3 plus reference TRBV11-3 and TRBJ2-1, the full variable domain is EAGVVQSPRYKIIEKKQPVAFWCNPISGHNTLYWYLQNLGQGPELLIRYENEEAVDDSQLPKDRFSAERLKGVDSTLKIQPAELGDSAVYLCASSLGGGSSYNEQFFGPGTRLTVL.

The rearrangement uses TRBV28 and TRBJ1-2, with a tentative D call TRBD1 (6 bases). Trimming removed 7 bases at V and 3 bases at J, with 18 bases between. CDR3 length: 15 residues. The V gene's germline CDR1 is MDHEN and CDR2 SYDVKM. CDR3 residues: CASIPSGAGDYGYTF. The CDR3 DNA is TGTGCCAGCATTCCCTCCGGGGCAGGGGACTATGGCTACACCTTC.

The chain employs TRBV2 and TRBJ2-7; 7 positions agree with TRBD2. CDR1 and CDR2 from the germline V gene are SNHLY and FYNNEI. With V trimmed by 7 bases and J by 0 bases, 12 bases remained unmatched. The length of the CDR3 is 16 residues. The CDR3 here is CASMYRAGTSSYEQYF. CDR3 DNA sequence: TGTGCCAGCATGTATCGAGCGGGAACGAGCTCCTACGAGCAGTACTTC.

V usage is TRBV7-6 and J usage is TRBJ2-1; TRBD2 matches at 11 bases. J lost 7 bases, V lost 4 bases, and 9 bases had no gene match. The CDR3 contains 16 residues. The germline gives CDR1 SGHVS, CDR2 FNYEAQ. Here the CDR3 reads CASSSLAGGPGNEQFF. The CDR3 DNA reads TGTGCCAGCAGCTCTTTAGCGGGAGGGCCCGGAAATGAGCAGTTCTTC.

V gene TRBV4-3 combines with J gene TRBJ1-1; D unresolved. Germline V gene lookup returns CDR1 LGHNA and CDR2 YSLEER. Deletions cut 4 bases from V and 1 base from J, with 16 bases between. The CDR3 loop spans 16 amino acids. The CDR3 sequence is CASSRAREAQNTEAFF. In DNA form, the CDR3 reads TGCGCCAGCAGCCGAGCGAGGGAGGCCCAGAACACTGAAGCTTTCTTT.

The chain employs TRBV28 and TRBJ2-3; 15 bases fit TRBD2. Germline V gene data show CDR1 as MDHEN and CDR2 as SYDVKM. The CDR3 runs to 15 residues. Trimming at V came to 6 bases and at J to 6 bases, leaving 4 bases not matched to a gene. The CDR3 sequence is CASRPGTSGGDTQYF. CDR3 coding DNA: TGTGCCAGCAGGCCCGGGACTAGCGGGGGGGATACGCAGTATTTT.

The J gene is TRBJ2-5, the V gene TRBV27; 9 bases agree with TRBD1. The trim removed 5 bases at V and 0 bases at J, leaving 16 bases unmatched. Germline V lookup: CDR1 MNHEY, CDR2 SMNVEV (reference sequence). The CDR3 sequence is 19 residues long. The CDR3 DNA reads TGTGCCAGCAGTCGAGGACAGGGGAAATTCTCCCTGTACCAAGAGACCCAGTACTTC. It translates to CASSRGQGKFSLYQETQYF.

This sequence joins TRBV29-1 and TRBJ1-1; TRBD1 might be the D (5 bases). Looked up from germline, CDR1 is SQVTM and CDR2 is ANQGSEA. CDR3 size: 13 residues. V dropped 2 bases and J dropped 1 base, with 8 bases sitting between them. CDR3 protein: CSVELDKNTEAFF. CDR3 coding DNA: TGCAGCGTTGAACTGGACAAGAACACTGAAGCTTTCTTT.

The rearrangement uses TRBV11-1 and TRBJ1-1; weak D call: TRBD1 (5 bases). The CDR3 has 14 residues. Trimming removed 8 bases from V and 5 bases from J, with 18 bases in between. The germline CDR1 and CDR2 sequences are SGHAT and FQDESV (reference sequence). The CDR3 sequence is CASATGVGGTEAFF. The CDR3 DNA follows: TGTGCCAGCGCCACGGGAGTTGGGGGTACTGAAGCTTTCTTT.

This sequence joins TRBV6-6 and TRBJ2-5; D might be TRBD1 (6 bases). The CDR3 loop spans 14 amino acids. With 7 bases removed from V and 5 bases from J, the gap between germline ends came to 17 bases. Germline assignment: CDR1 MNHNY and CDR2 SVGAGI (reference sequence). CDR3 protein: CASTYSQGLETQYF. The CDR3 nucleotides read TGTGCCAGCACCTACTCCCAGGGGTTGGAGACCCAGTACTTC.

This clone was seen only once. J is TRBJ2-1 and V is TRBV30; no firm D call. The V gene lost 1 base and the J gene lost 8 bases, with 12 bases spanning the gap. The CDR3 covers 13 residues. Per the germline V gene, CDR1 is GTSNPN and CDR2 is SVGIG (reference sequence). The CDR3 region is CAWSGAFMDEQFF. CDR3 sequence (DNA): TGTGCCTGGAGTGGAGCATTCATGGATGAGCAGTTCTTC.

The rearrangement links TRBV19 to TRBJ1-1, with D uncertain. The V end lost 7 bases, the J end lost 2 bases, and 17 bases lay between the germline ends. The CDR3 sequence is 15 residues long. The germline V gene has CDR1 LNHDA and CDR2 SQIVND (reference sequence). CDR3 protein: CASTPGGRPNTEAFF. The CDR3, as DNA: TGTGCCAGTACCCCCGGTGGGAGGCCAAACACTGAAGCTTTCTTT.

CDR3 sequence reads: CASSLEGEVAGGPDTQYF. The CDR3 DNA follows: TGTGCCAGCAGCTTAGAAGGTGAGGTAGCGGGGGGTCCAGATACGCAGTATTTT. This rearrangement joins TRBV13 to TRBJ2-3, with 10 bases matching TRBD2. The CDR3 runs 18 residues. After removal of 1 base from V and 4 bases from J, the junction contained 11 bases not matched to a gene. Germline V gives CDR1 PRHDT, CDR2 FYEKMQ (reference sequence).

This clone has a single count. This rearrangement joins TRBV9 to TRBJ1-2, with TRBD1 as a possible D gene (6 bases). Trimming took off 5 bases at V and 7 bases at J, with 15 bases between the two ends. Germline-derived CDR1 and CDR2 are SGDLS and YYNGEE. This CDR3 is built from 13 residues. For the CDR3, the DNA is TGTGCCAGCAGAGAAACAGGGACGAGTGGCTACACCTTC. Its protein product is CASRETGTSGYTF.

This clone was observed once. V is TRBV4-3 and J is TRBJ2-2, with D unclear. The CDR3 contains 15 residues. V dropped 0 bases and J dropped 7 bases, with 12 bases sitting between them. Per the germline V gene, CDR1 is LGHNA and CDR2 is YSLEER. The CDR3 DNA reads as TGCGCCAGCAGCCAAGATCTCGGAGTAGGCGGGGAGCTGTTTTTT. This sequence encodes CASSQDLGVGGELFF.

The rearrangement uses TRBV4-1 and TRBJ2-3; D perhaps matches TRBD2 (6 bases). Trimming shortened V by 3 bases and J by 3 bases, and 19 bases separated the two germline ends. CDR3 length equals 17 residues. Germline assignment: CDR1 MGHRA and CDR2 YSYEKL. The CDR3 loop is CASSQEGSLSPTDTQYF. DNA of the CDR3: TGCGCCAGCAGCCAGGAGGGCAGTTTATCCCCGACAGATACGCAGTATTTT.

The J gene is TRBJ2-1, the V gene TRBV27, with D perhaps TRBD2 (6 bases). Germline CDR1 reads MNHEY; CDR2 reads SMNVEV (reference sequence). CDR3 length equals 16 residues. V lost 0 bases, J lost 0 bases, and 9 bases lay in between. The CDR3 DNA reads as TGTGCCAGCAGTTTATCGCACGGGAGCTCCTACAATGAGCAGTTCTTC. Translated, it gives CASSLSHGSSYNEQFF.

The chain couples TRBV6-1 to TRBJ2-5; 11 nucleotides match TRBD2. The CDR3 has 15 amino acids. Germline CDR1 reads MNHNS; CDR2 reads SASEGT. V gave up 5 bases and J gave up 2 bases; unmatched junction bases: 4. CDR3 DNA sequence: TGTGCCAGCAGTCCGACTAGCGGGATTCAAGAGACCCAGTACTTC. Translation gives CASSPTSGIQETQYF.

V usage is TRBV11-2 and J usage is TRBJ2-7; unclear D gene. The germline gives CDR1 SGHAT, CDR2 FQNNGV. V was shortened by 1 base and J by 3 bases, with 10 bases between the two germline ends. The CDR3 contains 14 residues. CDR3 amino acids: CASSLGSENYEQYF. The CDR3 DNA reads TGTGCCAGCAGCTTAGGGTCGGAGAACTACGAGCAGTACTTC.

The CDR3 protein is CATQDSPSSGANVLTF. In DNA form, the CDR3 reads TGTGCCACCCAGGACAGTCCTTCCTCTGGGGCCAACGTCCTGACTTTC. The rearrangement uses TRBV6-6 and TRBJ2-6; perhaps TRBD1 as D (6 bases). Trimming left V 10 bases short and J 0 bases short, with 16 bases between. CDR1 and CDR2 from the germline V gene are MNHNY and SVGAGI (reference sequence). The CDR3 consists of 16 residues.